This T cell receptor beta chain was found in a study of Ad26.COV2.S vaccination and SARS-CoV-2 variants. Study overall: The COV1001 Ad26.COV2.S trial arm included the donor. Whole-study findings and limits: The study found higher spike-specific TCR breadth in vaccine than placebo recipients.

As regards this clone: Antigen specificity is unknown.

The treatment here: some 20 received Ad26.COV2.S at low or high dose, single or two shots; several received placebo; per-sample allocation not given. The investigators took samples on day 63 after the first vaccine or placebo injection. The CDR3 extends over 15 amino acids. V shed 2 bases and J shed 2 bases, with 11 bases lying between them. CDR1 SGHVS and CDR2 FNYEAQ come from the germline V gene. The assay was immunoSEQ multiplex PCR, and TCRdb's table has in-frame clones only and misses some. The sample has some 320,000 clones; 85% are singletons. The input for sequencing was peripheral blood, taken in a trial of Ad26.COV2.S vaccine versus placebo. This chain links TRBV7-6 with TRBJ2-3; D might be TRBD2 (5 bases). The sequence came from a person aged 18-65 years who received the Ad26.COV2.S COVID-19 vaccine or a placebo. CDR3 amino acids: CASSLREIYTDTQYF. The DNA of the CDR3 is TGTGCCAGCAGCTTACGGGAAATATACACAGATACGCAGTATTTT. Complete variable domain (other parts from reference TRBV7-6 and TRBJ2-3): GAGVSQSPRYKVTKRGQDVALRCDPISGHVSLYWYRQALGQGPEFLTYFNYEAQQDKSGLPNDRFSAERPEGSISTLTIQRTEQRDSAMYRCASSLREIYTDTQYFGPGTRLTVL.